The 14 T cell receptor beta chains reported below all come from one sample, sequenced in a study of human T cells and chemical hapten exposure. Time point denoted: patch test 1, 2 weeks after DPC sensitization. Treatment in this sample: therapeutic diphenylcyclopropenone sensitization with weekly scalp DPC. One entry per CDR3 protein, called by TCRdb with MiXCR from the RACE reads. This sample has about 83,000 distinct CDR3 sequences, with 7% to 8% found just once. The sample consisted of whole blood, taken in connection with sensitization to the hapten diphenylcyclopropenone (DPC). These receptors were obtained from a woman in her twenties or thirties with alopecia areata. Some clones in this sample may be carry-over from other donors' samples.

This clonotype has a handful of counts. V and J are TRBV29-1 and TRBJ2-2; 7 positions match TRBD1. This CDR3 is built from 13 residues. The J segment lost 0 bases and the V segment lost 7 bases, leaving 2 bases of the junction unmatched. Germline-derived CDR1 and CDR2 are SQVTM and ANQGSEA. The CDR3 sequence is CSGGQTNTGELFF. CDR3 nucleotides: TGCAGCGGGGGACAGACGAACACCGGGGAGCTGTTTTTT.

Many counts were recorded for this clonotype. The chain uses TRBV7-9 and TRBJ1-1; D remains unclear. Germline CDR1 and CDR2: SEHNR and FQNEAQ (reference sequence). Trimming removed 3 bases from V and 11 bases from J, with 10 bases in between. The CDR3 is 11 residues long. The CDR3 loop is CASSFQTGAFF. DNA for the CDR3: TGTGCCAGCAGCTTTCAGACGGGGGCTTTCTTT. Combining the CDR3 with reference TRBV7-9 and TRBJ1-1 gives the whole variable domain DTGVSQNPRHKITKRGQNVTFRCDPISEHNRLYWYRQTLGQGPEFLTYFQNEAQLEKSRLLSDRFSAERPKGSFSTLEIQRTEQGDSAMYLCASSFQTGAFFGQGTRLTVV.

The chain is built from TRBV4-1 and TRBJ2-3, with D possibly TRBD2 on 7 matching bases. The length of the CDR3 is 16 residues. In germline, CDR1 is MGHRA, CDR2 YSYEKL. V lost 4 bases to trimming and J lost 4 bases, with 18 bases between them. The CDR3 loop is CASSPKGTKGADTQYF. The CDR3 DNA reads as TGCGCCAGCAGCCCAAAAGGGACTAAGGGGGCAGATACGCAGTATTTT.

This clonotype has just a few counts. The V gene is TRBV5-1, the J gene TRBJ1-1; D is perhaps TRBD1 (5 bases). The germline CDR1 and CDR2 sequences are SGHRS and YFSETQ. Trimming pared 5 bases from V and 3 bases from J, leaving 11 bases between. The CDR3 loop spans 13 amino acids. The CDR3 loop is CASRGVGDTEAFF. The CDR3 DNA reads TGCGCCAGCAGAGGGGTAGGGGACACTGAAGCTTTCTTT. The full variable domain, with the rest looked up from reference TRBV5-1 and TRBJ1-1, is KAGVTQTPRYLIKTRGQQVTLSCSPISGHRSVSWYQQTPGQGLQFLFEYFSETQRNKGNFPGRFSGRQFSNSRSEMNVSTLELGDSALYLCASRGVGDTEAFFGQGTRLTVV.

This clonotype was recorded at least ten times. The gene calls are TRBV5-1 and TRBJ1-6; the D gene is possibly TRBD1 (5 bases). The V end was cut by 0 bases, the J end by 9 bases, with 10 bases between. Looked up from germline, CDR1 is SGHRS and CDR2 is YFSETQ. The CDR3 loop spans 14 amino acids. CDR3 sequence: CASSLGEGFSPLHF. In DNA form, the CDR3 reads TGCGCCAGCAGCTTGGGGGAGGGGTTTTCACCCCTCCACTTT.

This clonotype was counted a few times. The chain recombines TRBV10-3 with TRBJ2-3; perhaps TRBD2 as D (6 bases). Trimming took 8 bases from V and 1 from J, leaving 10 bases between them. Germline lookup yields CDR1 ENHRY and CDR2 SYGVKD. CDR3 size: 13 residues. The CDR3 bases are TGTGCCATCCACGGGGAGGGCACAGATACGCAGTATTTT. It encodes CAIHGEGTDTQYF.

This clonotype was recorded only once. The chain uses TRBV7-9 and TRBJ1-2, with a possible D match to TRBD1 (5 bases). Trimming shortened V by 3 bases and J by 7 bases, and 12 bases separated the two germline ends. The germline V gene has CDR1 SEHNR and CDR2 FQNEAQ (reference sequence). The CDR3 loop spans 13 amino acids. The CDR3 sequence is CASSFGAPLGYTF. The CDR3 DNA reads TGTGCCAGCAGCTTTGGGGCGCCGCTTGGCTACACCTTC.

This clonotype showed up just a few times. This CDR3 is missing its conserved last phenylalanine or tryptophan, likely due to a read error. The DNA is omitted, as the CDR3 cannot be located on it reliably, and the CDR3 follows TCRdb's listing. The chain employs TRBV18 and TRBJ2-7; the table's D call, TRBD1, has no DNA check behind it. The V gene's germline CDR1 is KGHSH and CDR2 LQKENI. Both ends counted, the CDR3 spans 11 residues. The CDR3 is CASSRDSQKII.

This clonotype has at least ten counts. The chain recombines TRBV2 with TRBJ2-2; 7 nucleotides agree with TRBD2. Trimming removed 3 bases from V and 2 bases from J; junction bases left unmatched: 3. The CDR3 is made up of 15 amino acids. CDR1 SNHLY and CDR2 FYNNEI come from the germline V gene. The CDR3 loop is CASSDMGLNTGELFF. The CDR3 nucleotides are TGTGCCAGCAGTGACATGGGACTAAACACCGGGGAGCTGTTTTTT.

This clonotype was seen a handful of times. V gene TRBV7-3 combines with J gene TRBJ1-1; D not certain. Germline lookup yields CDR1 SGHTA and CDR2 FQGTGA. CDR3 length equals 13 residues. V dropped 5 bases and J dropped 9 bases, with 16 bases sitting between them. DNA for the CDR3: TGTGCCAGCAGCCTCAGTAGTGACATGAAAGCTTTCTTT. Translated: CASSLSSDMKAFF.

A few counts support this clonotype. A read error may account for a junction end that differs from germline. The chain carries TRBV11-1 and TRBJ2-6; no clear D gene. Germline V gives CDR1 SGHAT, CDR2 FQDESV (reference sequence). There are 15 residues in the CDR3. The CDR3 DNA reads TGTGCCAGCAGCTTAGCGCGACTTGGGGTCAACGTCCTGACTTTC. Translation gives CASSLARLGVNVLTF.

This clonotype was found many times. The CDR3 loop is CASSPPTALSNQPQHF. As DNA, the CDR3 is TGTGCCAGCTCACCACCGACAGCCCTTAGCAATCAGCCCCAGCATTTT. The chain is built from TRBV18 and TRBJ1-5; D might be TRBD1 (5 bases). Germline V gives CDR1 KGHSH, CDR2 LQKENI. This CDR3 region has 16 residues. Trimming took 0 bases from V and 0 from J, leaving 9 bases between them. The full variable domain, with the rest looked up from reference TRBV18 and TRBJ1-5, is NAGVMQNPRHLVRRRGQEARLRCSPMKGHSHVYWYRQLPEEGLKFMVYLQKENIIDESGMPKERFSAEFPKEGPSILRIQQVVRGDSAAYFCASSPPTALSNQPQHFGDGTRLSIL.

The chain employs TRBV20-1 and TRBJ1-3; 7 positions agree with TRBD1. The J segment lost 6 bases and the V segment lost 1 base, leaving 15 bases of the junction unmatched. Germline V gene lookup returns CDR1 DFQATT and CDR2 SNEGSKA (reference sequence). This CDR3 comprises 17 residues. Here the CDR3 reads CSARVPRGRGKENTIYF. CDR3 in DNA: TGCAGTGCTAGAGTCCCACGGGGCAGGGGGAAAGAAAACACCATATATTTT.

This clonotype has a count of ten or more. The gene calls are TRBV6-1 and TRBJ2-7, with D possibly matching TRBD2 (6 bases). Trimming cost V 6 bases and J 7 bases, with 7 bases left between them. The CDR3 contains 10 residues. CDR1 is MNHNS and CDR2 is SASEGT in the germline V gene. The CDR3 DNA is TGTGCCAGCAGCGGGGGAGAGCAGTACTTC. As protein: CASSGGEQYF.